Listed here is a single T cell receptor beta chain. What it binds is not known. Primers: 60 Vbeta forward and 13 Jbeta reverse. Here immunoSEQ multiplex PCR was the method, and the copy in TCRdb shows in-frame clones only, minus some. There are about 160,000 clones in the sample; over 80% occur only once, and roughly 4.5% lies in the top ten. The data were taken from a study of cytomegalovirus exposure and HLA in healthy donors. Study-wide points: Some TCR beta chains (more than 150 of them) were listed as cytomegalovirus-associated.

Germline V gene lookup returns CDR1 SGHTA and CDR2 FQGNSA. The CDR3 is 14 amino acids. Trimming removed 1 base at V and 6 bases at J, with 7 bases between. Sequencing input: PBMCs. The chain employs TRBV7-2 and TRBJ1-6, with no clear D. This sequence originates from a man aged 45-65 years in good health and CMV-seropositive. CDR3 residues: CASSLVSGNSPLHF. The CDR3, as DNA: TGTGCCAGCAGCTTAGTTTCCGGTAATTCACCCCTCCACTTT. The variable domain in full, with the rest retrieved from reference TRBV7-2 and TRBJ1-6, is GAGVSQSPSNKVTEKGKDVELRCDPISGHTALYWYRQSLGQGLEFLIYFQGNSAPDKSGLPSDRFSAERTGGSVSTLTIQRTQQEDSAVYLCASSLVSGNSPLHFGNGTRLTVT.